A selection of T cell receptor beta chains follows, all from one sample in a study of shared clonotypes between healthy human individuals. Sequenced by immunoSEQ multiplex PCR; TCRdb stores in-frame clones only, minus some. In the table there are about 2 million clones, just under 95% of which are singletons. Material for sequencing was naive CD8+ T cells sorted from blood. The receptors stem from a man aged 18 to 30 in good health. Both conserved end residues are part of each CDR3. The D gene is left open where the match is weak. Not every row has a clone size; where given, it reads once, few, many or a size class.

cdr3_aa: CASSLTTGGHGYTF
cdr3_nt: TGTGCCAGCAGTTTAACCACAGGGGGGCATGGCTACACCTTC
v_call: TRBV28
j_call: TRBJ1-2
d_call: TRBD1
clone_size: -

cdr3_aa: CASSIAALGSGYTF
cdr3_nt: TGTGCCAGTAGTATAGCGGCCCTGGGAAGTGGCTACACCTTC
v_call: TRBV19
j_call: TRBJ1-2
d_call: -
clone_size: -

cdr3_aa: CASTVGGADYEQYF
cdr3_nt: TGTGCCAGCACCGTCGGGGGAGCGGACTACGAGCAGTACTTC
v_call: TRBV11-2
j_call: TRBJ2-7
d_call: -
clone_size: -

cdr3_aa: CASSFVRGFEAFF
cdr3_nt: TGTGCCAGCAGCTTCGTCAGGGGGTTTGAAGCTTTCTTT
v_call: TRBV7-9
j_call: TRBJ1-1
d_call: TRBD1
clone_size: -

cdr3_aa: CASRASAANTGELFF
cdr3_nt: TGCGCCAGCAGGGCTAGCGCTGCGAACACCGGGGAGCTGTTTTTT
v_call: TRBV10-2
j_call: TRBJ2-2
d_call: -
clone_size: -

cdr3_aa: CASSQDPVTEAFF
cdr3_nt: TGCGCCAGCAGCCAAGATCCGGTCACTGAAGCTTTCTTT
v_call: TRBV4-3
j_call: TRBJ1-1
d_call: -
clone_size: -

cdr3_aa: CASSAEGQGFVEQYF
cdr3_nt: TGTGCCAGCAGCGCCGAGGGACAGGGTTTTGTCGAGCAGTACTTC
v_call: TRBV28
j_call: TRBJ2-7
d_call: TRBD1
clone_size: -

cdr3_aa: CAWIPGTNTGELFF
cdr3_nt: TGTGCCTGGATACCCGGCACAAACACCGGGGAGCTGTTTTTT
v_call: TRBV30
j_call: TRBJ2-2
d_call: -
clone_size: -

cdr3_aa: CASSSGLADSDTQYF
cdr3_nt: TGTGCCAGTAGTTCGGGACTAGCGGACTCAGATACGCAGTATTTT
v_call: TRBV19
j_call: TRBJ2-3
d_call: TRBD2
clone_size: -

cdr3_aa: CASSLDRGIGYTF
cdr3_nt: TGTGCCAGCAGTTTAGACAGGGGGATTGGCTACACCTTC
v_call: TRBV27
j_call: TRBJ1-2
d_call: TRBD1
clone_size: -

cdr3_aa: CASSGPNTEAFF
cdr3_nt: TGCGCCAGCAGTGGTCCGAACACTGAAGCTTTCTTT
v_call: TRBV10-2
j_call: TRBJ1-1
d_call: -
clone_size: -

cdr3_aa: CASSLGASGSYEQYF
cdr3_nt: TGTGCCAGCAGCTTAGGCGCTAGCGGATCCTACGAGCAGTACTTC
v_call: TRBV13
j_call: TRBJ2-7
d_call: TRBD2
clone_size: -

cdr3_aa: CASSDGSDTQYF
cdr3_nt: TGCGCCAGCAGTGATGGGTCCGATACGCAGTATTTT
v_call: TRBV10-1
j_call: TRBJ2-3
d_call: -
clone_size: -

cdr3_aa: CASSLSGWPSNEQFF
cdr3_nt: TGCGCCAGCAGTTTATCAGGGTGGCCCAGCAATGAACAGTTCTTC
v_call: TRBV10-2
j_call: TRBJ2-1
d_call: -
clone_size: -

cdr3_aa: CASSEAGGQGPNYGYTF
cdr3_nt: TGTGCCAGCAGTGAAGCGGGAGGACAGGGCCCTAACTATGGCTACACCTTC
v_call: TRBV6-1
j_call: TRBJ1-2
d_call: TRBD1
clone_size: -

cdr3_aa: CASSAYLNTEAFF
cdr3_nt: TGTGCCAGCAGCGCCTACTTGAACACTGAAGCTTTCTTT
v_call: TRBV13
j_call: TRBJ1-1
d_call: -
clone_size: once

cdr3_aa: CASSPLVSDTQYF
cdr3_nt: TGCGCCAGCAGCCCCCTAGTCTCGGATACGCAGTATTTT
v_call: TRBV4-1
j_call: TRBJ2-3
d_call: -
clone_size: -

cdr3_aa: CASSPVGGPTEAFF
cdr3_nt: TGTGCCAGCAGCCCGGTGGGGGGGCCCACTGAAGCTTTCTTT
v_call: TRBV6-6
j_call: TRBJ1-1
d_call: -
clone_size: -

cdr3_aa: CSATTGLNTEAFF
cdr3_nt: TGCAGCGCCACGACAGGGTTGAACACTGAAGCTTTCTTT
v_call: TRBV29-1
j_call: TRBJ1-1
d_call: TRBD1
clone_size: once

cdr3_aa: CASSEDHMTDTQYF
cdr3_nt: TGCGCCAGCAGTGAGGACCACATGACAGATACGCAGTATTTT
v_call: TRBV10-1
j_call: TRBJ2-3
d_call: -
clone_size: -

cdr3_aa: CAWTGANEKLFF
cdr3_nt: TGTGCCTGGACAGGCGCTAATGAAAAACTGTTTTTT
v_call: TRBV30
j_call: TRBJ1-4
d_call: -
clone_size: -

cdr3_aa: CASSNRDSERTYGYTF
cdr3_nt: TGTGCCAGCAGCAATCGGGACAGCGAAAGGACCTATGGCTACACCTTC
v_call: TRBV7-2
j_call: TRBJ1-2
d_call: TRBD1
clone_size: -

cdr3_aa: CASSWEEGAYEQYF
cdr3_nt: TGTGCCAGCAGCTGGGAAGAAGGGGCCTACGAGCAGTACTTC
v_call: TRBV5-6
j_call: TRBJ2-7
d_call: -
clone_size: -

cdr3_aa: CASSQDRDHEQYF
cdr3_nt: TGCGCCAGCAGCCAAGACAGGGACCACGAGCAGTACTTC
v_call: TRBV4-3
j_call: TRBJ2-7
d_call: -
clone_size: -

cdr3_aa: CASSPTAGAF
cdr3_nt: TGTGCCAGCAGCCCTACCGCCGGCGCCTTC
v_call: TRBV9
j_call: TRBJ1-2
d_call: -
clone_size: -

cdr3_aa: CASSPPGPVSDEQFF
cdr3_nt: TGTGCCAGCAGTCCCCCGGGACCCGTATCGGATGAGCAGTTCTTC
v_call: TRBV27
j_call: TRBJ2-1
d_call: -
clone_size: -

cdr3_aa: CASRNTPGLRNEQYF
cdr3_nt: TGCGCCAGTCGAAATACACCGGGCCTGAGGAACGAGCAGTACTTC
v_call: TRBV5-1
j_call: TRBJ2-7
d_call: -
clone_size: -

cdr3_aa: CATSRDFDTPRLGQYF
cdr3_nt: TGTGCCACCAGCAGAGATTTCGACACGCCAAGACTAGGGCAGTACTTC
v_call: TRBV15
j_call: TRBJ2-7
d_call: -
clone_size: -

cdr3_aa: CASSPGHPNTEAFF
cdr3_nt: TGTGCCAGCAGTCCCGGACACCCGAACACTGAAGCTTTCTTT
v_call: TRBV28
j_call: TRBJ1-1
d_call: -
clone_size: -

cdr3_aa: CASGLDALITNEQFF
cdr3_nt: TGTGCTAGTGGTTTGGATGCGCTGATAACCAATGAGCAGTTCTTC
v_call: TRBV12-5
j_call: TRBJ2-1
d_call: -
clone_size: once

cdr3_aa: CASSGRGEQETQYF
cdr3_nt: TGTGCCAGCAGCGGGCGGGGGGAACAAGAGACCCAGTACTTC
v_call: TRBV2
j_call: TRBJ2-5
d_call: TRBD2
clone_size: -

cdr3_aa: CASSSTGSSYEQYF
cdr3_nt: TGTGCCAGCAGTTCGACGGGGTCCTCCTACGAGCAGTACTTC
v_call: TRBV27
j_call: TRBJ2-7
d_call: -
clone_size: -

cdr3_aa: CASSFSAGRYEQYF
cdr3_nt: TGTGCCAGCAGTTTCTCGGCAGGGAGGTACGAGCAGTACTTC
v_call: TRBV27
j_call: TRBJ2-7
d_call: -
clone_size: -

cdr3_aa: CSAEDSPNTGELFF
cdr3_nt: TGCAGCGCCGAAGACAGCCCGAACACCGGGGAGCTGTTTTTT
v_call: TRBV29-1
j_call: TRBJ2-2
d_call: -
clone_size: -

cdr3_aa: CASSLVNYEQYF
cdr3_nt: TGTGCCAGCAGCTTAGTAAATTACGAGCAGTACTTC
v_call: TRBV7-9
j_call: TRBJ2-7
d_call: -
clone_size: -